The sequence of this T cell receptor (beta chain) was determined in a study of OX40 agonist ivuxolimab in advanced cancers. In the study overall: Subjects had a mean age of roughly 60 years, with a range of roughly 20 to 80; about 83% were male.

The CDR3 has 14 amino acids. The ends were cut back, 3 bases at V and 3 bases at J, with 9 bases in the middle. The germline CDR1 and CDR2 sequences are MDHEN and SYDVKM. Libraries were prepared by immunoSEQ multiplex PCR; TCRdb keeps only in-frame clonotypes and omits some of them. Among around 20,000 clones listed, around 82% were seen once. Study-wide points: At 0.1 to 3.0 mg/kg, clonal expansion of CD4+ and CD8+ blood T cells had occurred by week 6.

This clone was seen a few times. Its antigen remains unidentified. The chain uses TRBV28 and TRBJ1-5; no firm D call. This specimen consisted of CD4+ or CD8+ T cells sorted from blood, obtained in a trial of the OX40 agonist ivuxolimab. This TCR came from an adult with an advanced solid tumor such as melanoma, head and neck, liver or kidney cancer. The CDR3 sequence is CASSLGRTNQPQHF. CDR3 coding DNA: TGTGCCAGCAGTTTGGGAAGGACCAATCAGCCCCAGCATTTT.